Each of the 10 T cell receptor beta chains below was sequenced from the same sample in a study of blood T cell repertoires in COVID-19. Generated by immunoSEQ multiplex PCR, the TCRdb table keeps only in-frame clones and is missing some. The sample lists fewer than 250,000 clones, about 87% occurring once. Sequencing was carried out using PBMCs or T cells enriched from blood (not recorded which). These receptors were collected from a man aged 45-65 years who had been exposed to COVID-19.

The chain links TRBV10-3 to TRBJ1-1, with D perhaps TRBD1 (6 bases). The CDR3 is 16 amino acids. CDR1 and CDR2 from the germline V gene are ENHRY and SYGVKD. V lost 3 bases, J lost 4 bases, and 18 bases lay in between. The CDR3 loop is CAISDRGRISGTEAFF. The CDR3 coding sequence is TGTGCCATCAGTGACAGGGGAAGAATAAGTGGCACTGAAGCTTTCTTT.

V usage is TRBV5-1 and J usage is TRBJ2-5; D might be TRBD2 (6 bases). Germline V lookup: CDR1 SGHRS, CDR2 YFSETQ. Trimming pared 0 bases from V and 9 bases from J, leaving 9 bases between. The CDR3 extends over 12 amino acids. CDR3: CASSLGWDSQYF. CDR3 DNA: TGCGCCAGCAGCTTGGGGTGGGACTCCCAGTACTTC.

The chain carries TRBV2 and TRBJ2-3; 8 bases map to TRBD2. With 4 bases clipped from V and 2 bases from J, the junction kept 5 bases outside the gene matches. The germline CDR1 and CDR2 sequences are SNHLY and FYNNEI. There are 15 residues in the CDR3. The CDR3 sequence: CASSVGSGNTDTQYF. CDR3 nucleotides: TGTGCCAGCAGTGTGGGTAGCGGGAACACAGATACGCAGTATTTT. Complete variable domain (other parts from reference TRBV2 and TRBJ2-3): EPEVTQTPSHQVTQMGQEVILRCVPISNHLYFYWYRQILGQKVEFLVSFYNNEISEKSEIFDDQFSVERPDGSNFTLKIRSTKLEDSAMYFCASSVGSGNTDTQYFGPGTRLTVL.

This clone was found once. CDR3 sequence (DNA): TGTGCCAGCAGCGTAGGCCCCGGGACAGGGGAAGCAGCTTTCTTT. Protein product: CASSVGPGTGEAAFF. This chain joins TRBV9 and TRBJ1-1, with TRBD1 identical over 10 bases. Per the germline V gene, CDR1 is SGDLS and CDR2 is YYNGEE. J lost 10 bases, V lost 0 bases, and 9 bases had no gene match. This CDR3 region has 15 residues. The full variable domain, with the rest looked up from reference TRBV9 and TRBJ1-1, is DSGVTQTPKHLITATGQRVTLRCSPRSGDLSVYWYQQSLDQGLQFLIQYYNGEERAKGNILERFSAQQFPDLHSELNLSSLELGDSALYFCASSVGPGTGEAAFFGQGTRLTVV.

The chain uses TRBV4-2 and TRBJ1-6; 8 nucleotides line up with TRBD1. Germline CDR1 reads LGHNA; CDR2 reads YNFKEQ. Unmatched junction bases numbered 5, after V lost 2 bases and J lost 2 bases. This CDR3 has 17 amino acids. The CDR3 DNA reads as TGTGCCAGCAGCCAATCCGACAGGGGACCCTATAATTCACCCCTCCACTTT. Its protein is CASSQSDRGPYNSPLHF.

This clone has more than one count but fewer than ten. The V call is TRBV15, the J call TRBJ2-2; 9 bases map to TRBD2. The CDR3 is made up of 16 amino acids. Germline V CDR1 and CDR2: LNHNV, YYDKDF (reference sequence). V was clipped by 3 bases and J by 5 bases; unmatched bases: 7. Written as DNA, the CDR3 is TGTGCCACCAGCAGTACCGGGACTAGCAGAACCGGGGAGCTGTTTTTT. Protein product: CATSSTGTSRTGELFF.

The chain has TRBV5-1 and TRBJ2-1; 9 bases are shared with TRBD2. J gave up 6 bases and V 1 base, and 5 bases lay outside the gene matches. This CDR3 has 15 amino acids. Germline CDR1 and CDR2: SGHRS and YFSETQ. The CDR3 region is CASSLSLAGSNEQFF. CDR3 nucleotide sequence: TGCGCCAGCAGCTTGTCCCTAGCGGGATCCAATGAGCAGTTCTTC.

The J gene is TRBJ2-5, the V gene TRBV7-3; 9 bases match TRBD2. Germline CDR1 reads SGHTA; CDR2 reads FQGTGA. This CDR3 spans 18 amino acids. Unmatched junction bases numbered 14, after V lost 1 base and J lost 5 bases. The CDR3 protein is CASSLSLRERGVYETQYF. Written as DNA, the CDR3 is TGTGCCAGCAGCTTAAGTTTGAGAGAGCGGGGGGTATATGAGACCCAGTACTTC.

This clone was seen a single time. The rearrangement joins TRBV18 to TRBJ1-3; the D gene is possibly TRBD1 (6 bases). The germline V gene encodes CDR1 KGHSH and CDR2 LQKENI. The ends were cut back, 5 bases at V and 0 bases at J, with 14 bases in the middle. The CDR3 extends over 16 amino acids. CDR3 DNA sequence: TGTGCCAGCTCATCATCCGGGACAAACTCTGGAAACACCATATATTTT. This codes for CASSSSGTNSGNTIYF.

The chain links TRBV5-6 to TRBJ1-1, with 9 nucleotides matching TRBD1. The germline V gene has CDR1 SGHDT and CDR2 YYEEEE. This CDR3 has 15 amino acids. With 4 bases clipped from V and 3 bases from J, the junction kept 7 bases outside the gene matches. DNA for the CDR3: TGTGCCAGCAGCCACCTGGACAGGGGTGACACTGAAGCTTTCTTT. As protein: CASSHLDRGDTEAFF.